This TCR beta chain is drawn from a study of Ad26.COV2.S vaccination and SARS-CoV-2 variants. The method was immunoSEQ multiplex PCR; TCRdb's version includes in-frame clones alone and lacks a portion of them. The table has a few hundred thousand clones, around 82% seen once. The treatment was: 15 to 20 received Ad26.COV2.S at low or high dose, single or two shots; several received placebo; per-sample allocation not given. The samples were gathered on day 63 after the first injection of vaccine or placebo. The sequencing used peripheral blood, collected in a trial of Ad26.COV2.S vaccine versus placebo. The clonotype was recovered from a person between 18 and 65 years old who received the Ad26.COV2.S COVID-19 vaccine or a placebo.

Here the CDR3 DNA reads TGCGCCAGCAGCTTGGGGCTCCTGACGGGCGGGGAGCTGTTTTTT. It yields the protein CASSLGLLTGGELFF. The chain is built from TRBV5-1 and TRBJ2-2, with no clear D. Trimming took off 0 bases at V and 7 bases at J, with 13 bases between the two ends. The CDR3 spans 15 residues. Germline V lookup: CDR1 SGHRS, CDR2 YFSETQ.